The text below deals with one T cell receptor (beta chain). The source of the sample is a study of blood T cell repertoires in COVID-19. This CDR3 has 16 residues. The V gene's germline CDR1 is LNHDA and CDR2 SQIVND (reference sequence). The V and J ends lost 1 base and 2 bases respectively, with 9 bases between them. Original handling: Quantification of nucleated cells was approximated via reference gene primer amplification. Assay used: immunoSEQ multiplex PCR; TCRdb lists only in-frame clones, some missing. V and J calls and clone size are as listed in that table; D and trimming were resolved from the DNA. The sample lists around 64,000 clones, about nine tenths occurring once.

The receptor was isolated from a man aged 50 to 59 with active COVID-19. The rearrangement joins TRBV19 to TRBJ2-6; maybe TRBD1 (6 bases). The source material was peripheral blood. The CDR3 sequence is CASSIVGAPGANVLTF. CDR3 nucleotides: TGTGCCAGTAGTATAGTGGGGGCCCCTGGGGCCAACGTCCTGACTTTC.